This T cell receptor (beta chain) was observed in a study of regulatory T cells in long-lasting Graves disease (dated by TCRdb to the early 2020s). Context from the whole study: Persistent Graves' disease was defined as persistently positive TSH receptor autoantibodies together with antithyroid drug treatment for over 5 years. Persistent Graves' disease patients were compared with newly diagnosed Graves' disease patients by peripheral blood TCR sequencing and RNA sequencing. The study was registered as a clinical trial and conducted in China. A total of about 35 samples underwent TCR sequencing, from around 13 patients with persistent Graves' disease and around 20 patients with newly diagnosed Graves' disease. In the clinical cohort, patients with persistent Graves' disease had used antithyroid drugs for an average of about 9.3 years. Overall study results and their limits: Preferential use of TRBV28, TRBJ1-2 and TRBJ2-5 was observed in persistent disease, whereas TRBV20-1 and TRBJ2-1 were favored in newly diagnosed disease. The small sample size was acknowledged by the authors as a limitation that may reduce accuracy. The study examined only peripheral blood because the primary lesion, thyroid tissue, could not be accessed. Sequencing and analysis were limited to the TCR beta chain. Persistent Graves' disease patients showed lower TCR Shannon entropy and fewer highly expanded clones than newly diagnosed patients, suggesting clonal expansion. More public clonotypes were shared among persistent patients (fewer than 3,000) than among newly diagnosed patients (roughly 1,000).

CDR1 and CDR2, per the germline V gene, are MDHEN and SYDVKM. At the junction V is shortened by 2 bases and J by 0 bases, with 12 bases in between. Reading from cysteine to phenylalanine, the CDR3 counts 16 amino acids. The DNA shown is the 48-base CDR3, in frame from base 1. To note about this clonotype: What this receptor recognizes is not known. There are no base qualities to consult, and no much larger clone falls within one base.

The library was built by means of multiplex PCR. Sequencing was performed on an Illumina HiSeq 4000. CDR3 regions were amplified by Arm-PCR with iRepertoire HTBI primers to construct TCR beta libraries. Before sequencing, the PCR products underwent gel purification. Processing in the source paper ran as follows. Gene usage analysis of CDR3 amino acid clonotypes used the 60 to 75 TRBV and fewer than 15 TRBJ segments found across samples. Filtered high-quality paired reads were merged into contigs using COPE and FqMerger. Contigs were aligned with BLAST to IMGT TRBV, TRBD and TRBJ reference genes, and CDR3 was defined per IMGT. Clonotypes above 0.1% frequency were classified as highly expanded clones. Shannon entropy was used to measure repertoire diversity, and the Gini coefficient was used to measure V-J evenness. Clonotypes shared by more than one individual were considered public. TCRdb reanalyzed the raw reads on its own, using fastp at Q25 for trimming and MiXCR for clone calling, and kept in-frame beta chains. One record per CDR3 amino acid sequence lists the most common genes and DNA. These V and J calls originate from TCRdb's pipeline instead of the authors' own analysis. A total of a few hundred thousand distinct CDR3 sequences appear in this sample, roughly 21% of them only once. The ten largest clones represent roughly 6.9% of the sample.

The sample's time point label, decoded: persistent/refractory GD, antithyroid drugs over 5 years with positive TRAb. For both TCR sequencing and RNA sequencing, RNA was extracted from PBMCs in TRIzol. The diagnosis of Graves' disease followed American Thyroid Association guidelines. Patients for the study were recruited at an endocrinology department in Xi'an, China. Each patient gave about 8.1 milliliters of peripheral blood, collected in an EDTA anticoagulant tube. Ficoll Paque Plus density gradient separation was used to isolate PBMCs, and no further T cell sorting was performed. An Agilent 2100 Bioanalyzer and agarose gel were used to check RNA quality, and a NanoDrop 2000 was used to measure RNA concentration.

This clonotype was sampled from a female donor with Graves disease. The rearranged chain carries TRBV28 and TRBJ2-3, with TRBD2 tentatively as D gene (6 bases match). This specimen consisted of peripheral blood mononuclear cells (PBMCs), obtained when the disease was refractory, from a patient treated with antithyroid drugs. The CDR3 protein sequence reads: CASSLKAGRSTDTQYF. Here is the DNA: TGTGCCAGCAGTTTAAAGGCGGGGCGGAGCACAGATACGCAGTATTTT.